What follows are 26 T cell receptor beta chains derived from one specimen sequenced in a study of T cell responses to AZD1222 COVID-19 vaccine. The table came from immunoSEQ multiplex PCR; TCRdb's copy has only in-frame clones and leaves some out. This repertoire shows 170,000 or so clones, roughly 93% found once; its top ten account for 0.8% to 1.3%. The sequencing here drew on peripheral blood, taken 28 days after the second dose of the MenACWY control vaccine. The receptors here all came from an adult who received the MenACWY meningococcal vaccine as a control.

The CDR3 loop is CASRPSGGLTGELFF. The DNA for the CDR3 is TGTGCCAGCCGCCCTTCGGGGGGACTCACCGGGGAGCTGTTTTTT. This chain uses TRBV27 with TRBJ2-2, with TRBD2 matching 7 bases. V shed 8 bases and J 4 bases; nucleotides not matched to a gene: 10. The CDR3 is made up of 15 amino acids. From germline, CDR1 is MNHEY and CDR2 SMNVEV (reference sequence).

The V call is TRBV19, the J call TRBJ2-3; 11 bases are shared with TRBD1. The V segment lost 5 bases and the J segment 3 bases; nucleotides outside the gene matches: 10. Looked up from germline, CDR1 is LNHDA and CDR2 is SQIVND (reference sequence). This CDR3 is 17 amino acids long. The DNA of the CDR3 is TGTGCCAGTAGTCCGGGACAGGGGGTTATATGGACAGATACGCAGTATTTT. It translates to CASSPGQGVIWTDTQYF.

The chain couples TRBV18 to TRBJ1-1; D gene ambiguous. The CDR3 runs 13 residues. V lost 6 bases to trimming and J lost 1 base, with 9 bases between them. The germline gives CDR1 KGHSH, CDR2 LQKENI. Here the CDR3 DNA reads TGTGCCAGCTCCCCCGGGGAGAACACTGAAGCTTTCTTT. This sequence encodes CASSPGENTEAFF.

The chain has TRBV10-3 and TRBJ2-1; the D is unclear. This CDR3 contains 13 residues. The V and J ends lost 2 bases and 7 bases respectively, with 9 bases between them. Germline V CDR1 and CDR2: ENHRY, SYGVKD. The CDR3 bases are TGTGCCATCAGTGAGAGAAGTGGGAATGAGCAGTTCTTC. Translated, it gives CAISERSGNEQFF.

The CDR3 loop reads CASSLFGTGNYNEQFF. CDR3 DNA: TGTGCCAGCAGCTTATTCGGGACGGGAAATTACAATGAGCAGTTCTTC. V and J are TRBV7-2 and TRBJ2-1; D is possibly TRBD1 or TRBD2 (5 bases each). This CDR3 region has 16 residues. V lost 2 bases and J lost 4, with 15 bases in between. The germline V gene has CDR1 SGHTA and CDR2 FQGNSA.

This chain joins TRBV7-9 and TRBJ1-1; D might be TRBD1 (5 bases). The germline V gene has CDR1 SEHNR and CDR2 FQNEAQ (reference sequence). Trimming removed 5 bases at V and 10 bases at J, with 20 bases between. CDR3 length equals 14 residues. CDR3 in DNA: TGTGCCAGCAGCCCAACCGACGGGACGGTAGGAGCTTTCTTT. Residues: CASSPTDGTVGAFF.

This chain connects TRBV5-1 to TRBJ1-6, with D uncertain. The CDR3 is made up of 13 amino acids. Trimming shortened V by 5 bases and J by 5 bases, and 8 bases separated the two germline ends. Germline V CDR1 and CDR2: SGHRS, YFSETQ. CDR3 DNA sequence: TGCGCCAGCAGTTCCCTAGATAATTCACCCCTCCACTTT. It encodes CASSSLDNSPLHF.

The sample holds a few counts of this clone. CDR3 coding DNA: TGTGCCAGCAGTACACAGGGTAGGGGCTTTCAGTACTTC. This codes for CASSTQGRGFQYF. The chain has TRBV6-5 and TRBJ2-4, with a possible D match to TRBD1 (6 bases). Trimming took off 5 bases at V and 11 bases at J, with 16 bases between the two ends. The CDR3 has 13 amino acids. Germline loops: CDR1 MNHEY, CDR2 SVGAGI.

J is TRBJ2-1 and V is TRBV12-5, with no clear D. Germline V gives CDR1 LGHNT, CDR2 FRNRAP. This CDR3 is built from 18 residues. The ends were cut back, 0 bases at V and 8 bases at J, with 23 bases in the middle. CDR3 nucleotides: TGTGCTAGTGGTTTGGTACCCCTGCCAGCCAAGGGTCTTCATGAGCAGTTCTTC. It encodes CASGLVPLPAKGLHEQFF.

The rearrangement links TRBV3-1 (or the pseudogene TRBV3-2) to TRBJ1-5; unclear D gene. This CDR3 has 12 residues. Looked up from germline, CDR1 is LGHDT and CDR2 is YNNKEL (reference sequence). The V and J ends lost 1 base and 7 bases respectively, with 5 bases between them. The CDR3 DNA reads as TGTGCCAGCAGCCAAGGGGGACAGCCCCAGCATTTT. This codes for CASSQGGQPQHF.

J is TRBJ1-2 and V is TRBV6-1; 9 nucleotides line up with TRBD1. CDR3 length equals 16 residues. Germline V lookup: CDR1 MNHNS, CDR2 SASEGT. After removal of 4 bases from V and 6 bases from J, the junction contained 12 bases not matched to a gene. The CDR3 loop is CASSAVTGQGKDGYTF. CDR3 sequence (DNA): TGTGCCAGCAGTGCCGTAACCGGACAGGGGAAGGATGGCTACACCTTC.

The chain is built from TRBV24-1 and TRBJ1-1; 7 bases line up with TRBD1. J was trimmed by 4 bases and V by 3 bases; bases with no gene match: 1. The CDR3 spans 13 residues. Per germline, CDR1 KGHDR and CDR2 SFDVKD. CDR3: CATSDPGGTEAFF. The CDR3 DNA sequence: TGTGCCACCAGTGATCCAGGGGGCACTGAAGCTTTCTTT.

The chain links TRBV3-1 (or the pseudogene TRBV3-2) to TRBJ2-2; D is ambiguous. The V and J ends lost 7 bases and 4 bases respectively, with 7 bases between them. Germline V CDR1 and CDR2: LGHDT, YNNKEL (reference sequence). The CDR3 length is 12 residues. This chain's CDR3 is CASKGFTGELFF. The CDR3 DNA reads as TGTGCCAGCAAAGGGTTCACCGGGGAGCTGTTTTTT.

The chain has TRBV28 and TRBJ1-5; 9 bases match TRBD1. V lost 4 bases, J lost 7 bases, and 5 bases stayed unmatched. Germline loops: CDR1 MDHEN, CDR2 SYDVKM. This CDR3 region has 14 residues. The CDR3 DNA is TGTGCCAGCAGTTCTGACAGGGGGAGACAGCCCCAGCATTTT. Its translation is CASSSDRGRQPQHF. Based on the CDR3 plus reference TRBV28 and TRBJ1-5, the full variable domain is DVKVTQSSRYLVKRTGEKVFLECVQDMDHENMFWYRQDPGLGLRLIYFSYDVKMKEKGDIPEGYSVSREKKERFSLILESASTNQTSMYLCASSSDRGRQPQHFGDGTRLSIL.

The V call is TRBV9, the J call TRBJ2-7, with D possibly matching TRBD2 (5 bases). This CDR3 has 15 amino acids. Germline V gives CDR1 SGDLS, CDR2 YYNGEE. V was trimmed by 4 bases and J by 2 bases, leaving 16 bases between them. In DNA, the CDR3 is TGTGCCAGCAGCCCCCGTGGTAGCGTCACCTACGAGCAGTACTTC. Protein product: CASSPRGSVTYEQYF. Using reference TRBV9 and TRBJ2-7 for the parts outside the CDR3, the full variable domain is DSGVTQTPKHLITATGQRVTLRCSPRSGDLSVYWYQQSLDQGLQFLIQYYNGEERAKGNILERFSAQQFPDLHSELNLSSLELGDSALYFCASSPRGSVTYEQYFGPGTRLTVT.

This chain uses TRBV28 with TRBJ1-2; tentative D call: TRBD1 (6 bases). CDR3 length: 14 residues. Germline V gives CDR1 MDHEN, CDR2 SYDVKM. Trimming took 2 bases from V and 3 from J, leaving 10 bases between them. The chain's CDR3 is CASSLPGADYGYTF. The CDR3 DNA reads as TGTGCCAGCAGTTTACCGGGGGCGGACTATGGCTACACCTTC.

This rearrangement joins TRBV7-8 to TRBJ1-1; D call uncertain. The length of the CDR3 is 15 residues. Between the trimmed V and J ends, which lost 1 base and 6 bases, there was a span of 15 bases. Germline V gene sequence: CDR1 SGHVS, CDR2 FQNEAQ. Written as DNA, the CDR3 is TGTGCCAGCAGCTTAGACGGGCTCCATAGCTCTGAAGCTTTCTTT. Encoded protein: CASSLDGLHSSEAFF.

This chain connects TRBV7-9 to TRBJ2-5; the D gene is possibly TRBD1 (6 bases). This CDR3 spans 14 amino acids. CDR1 is SEHNR, CDR2 FQNEAQ, per germline (reference sequence). V was cut by 5 bases and J by 5 bases, with 15 bases left in between. CDR3 residues: CASSAQGIGETQYF. The CDR3 DNA follows: TGTGCCAGCAGCGCCCAGGGGATAGGGGAGACCCAGTACTTC.

V and J are TRBV18 and TRBJ1-4; 7 positions agree with TRBD1. The junction had 5 bases not matched to a gene; V was cut back by 4 bases and J by 12 bases. Germline CDR1 is KGHSH and CDR2 is LQKENI. The CDR3 sequence is 12 residues long. The CDR3 region is CASSLGQSQLFF. CDR3 DNA: TGTGCCAGCTCACTGGGACAGTCGCAACTGTTTTTT.

In its sample, this clone was seen once. This chain connects TRBV7-8 to TRBJ1-1; D not certain. Deletions cut 5 bases from V and 4 bases from J, with 14 bases between. The CDR3 consists of 14 residues. Germline loops: CDR1 SGHVS, CDR2 FQNEAQ. This chain's CDR3 is CASSPREGSTEAFF. DNA of the CDR3: TGTGCCAGCAGCCCAAGAGAGGGATCCACTGAAGCTTTCTTT.

CDR3 residues: CASSLGLAQGTDTQYF. For the CDR3, the DNA is TGTGCCAGCAGCTTAGGTCTGGCGCAGGGAACAGATACGCAGTATTTT. V and J are TRBV7-2 and TRBJ2-3, with D possibly TRBD1 on 5 matching bases. The CDR3 spans 16 residues. With 1 base removed from V and 3 bases from J, the gap between germline ends came to 14 bases. In germline, CDR1 is SGHTA, CDR2 FQGNSA.

Points on this clone: A much larger clone sits a single nucleotide away, making a read error possible. The gene calls are TRBV7-8 and TRBJ1-6; the D is unclear. V was cut by 1 base and J by 7 bases, with 8 bases left in between. The CDR3 has 14 amino acids. Germline V lookup: CDR1 SGHVS, CDR2 FQNEAQ. CDR3 coding DNA: TGTGCCAGCAGCTTAGGGCATCGGAATTCACCCCTCCACTTT. Residues: CASSLGHRNSPLHF.

This chain uses TRBV6-5 with TRBJ2-7, with D possibly being TRBD2 (6 bases). CDR1 and CDR2 (germline): MNHEY, SVGAGI. Trimming took off 2 bases at V and 0 bases at J, with 11 bases between the two ends. CDR3 length equals 15 residues. The CDR3 spells CASSYGRRGSYEQYF. CDR3 nucleotides: TGTGCCAGCAGTTACGGTCGGAGGGGCTCCTACGAGCAGTACTTC.

The V call is TRBV7-9, the J call TRBJ1-1; D not resolved. Germline V gene sequence: CDR1 SEHNR, CDR2 FQNEAQ (reference sequence). This CDR3 region has 12 residues. V was cut by 3 bases and J by 5 bases, with 7 bases left in between. The CDR3 spells CASSLGSTEAFF. In nucleotides, the CDR3 is TGTGCCAGCAGCTTGGGAAGTACTGAAGCTTTCTTT.

The V call is TRBV3-1 (or the pseudogene TRBV3-2), the J call TRBJ2-5, with 8 bases matching TRBD2. The germline V gene has CDR1 LGHDT and CDR2 YNNKEL (reference sequence). This CDR3 is built from 14 residues. V was pared by 5 bases and J by 9 bases, with 11 bases of the junction left unmatched. The CDR3 protein is CASSSAIGREAQYF. CDR3 nucleotide sequence: TGTGCCAGCAGCTCGGCGATAGGGCGGGAGGCCCAGTACTTC.

This clone was seen a few times. The rearrangement links TRBV19 to TRBJ1-2, with 7 bases lining up with TRBD1. Germline V lookup: CDR1 LNHDA, CDR2 SQIVND (reference sequence). The junction had 7 bases not matched to a gene; V was cut back by 5 bases and J by 4 bases. This CDR3 comprises 14 residues. CDR3 loop: CASSPPDRTYGYTF. In nucleotides, the CDR3 is TGTGCCAGTAGTCCACCGGACAGGACCTATGGCTACACCTTC.